This T cell receptor (beta chain) came from a study of blood T cell repertoires in COVID-19. Germline V gene sequence: CDR1 KGHSH, CDR2 LQKENI. The CDR3 totals 15 residues. V was pared by 0 bases and J by 4 bases, with 12 bases between. In the original workflow: Estimation of nucleated cell counts relied on the amplification of reference gene primers. Measured with immunoSEQ multiplex PCR; TCRdb has only the in-frame clones, and not every one. The V and J calls and clone size come from that table; D and trimming were worked out from the DNA. The profile shows approximately 71,000 clones, 79% of them singletons.

This TCR was recovered from a man aged 60-69 years with active or convalescent COVID-19. Material for sequencing was peripheral blood. The chain is built from TRBV18 and TRBJ1-1; D might be TRBD1 (5 bases). The CDR3 region has the DNA TGTGCCAGCTCACCACCGGGCGGGGGGGGCACTGAAGCTTTCTTT. Its translation: CASSPPGGGGTEAFF. Full variable domain (remainder filled in from reference TRBV18 and TRBJ1-1): NAGVMQNPRHLVRRRGQEARLRCSPMKGHSHVYWYRQLPEEGLKFMVYLQKENIIDESGMPKERFSAEFPKEGPSILRIQQVVRGDSAAYFCASSPPGGGGTEAFFGQGTRLTVV.